The 27 T cell receptor beta chains below come from one sample, sequenced in a study of regulatory and conventional T cells in RAG deficiency. Conventional CD4+ T cells were sorted from blood as CD25-low CD127-high cells. Clones were read by immunoSEQ multiplex PCR, and TCRdb kept only the in-frame ones, dropping some. Found here are more than 9,500 clones, 85% to 95% of them singletons; the top ten hold about 1.1%. These data were also filed under a second study, of regulatory T cells. That source reports: Amplification used 52 TRBV primers and 13 TRBJ primers.

Sequenced: CD4+ effector T cells sorted from blood. Source of these receptors: a human donor in good health.

The V and J genes are TRBV25-1 and TRBJ2-7; a possible D gene is TRBD1 (5 bases). Trimming left V 5 bases short and J 5 bases short, with 22 bases between. In germline, CDR1 is MGHDK, CDR2 SYGVNS. The CDR3 runs 16 residues. The DNA for the CDR3 is TGTGCCAGCAGTCCCTTGGGGCAGGGAACAAAGAACGAGCAGTACTTC. It is translated as CASSPLGQGTKNEQYF.

This sequence joins TRBV29-1 and TRBJ1-2; D gene unclear. The germline CDR1 and CDR2 sequences are SQVTM and ANQGSEA. This CDR3 spans 12 amino acids. The V and J ends lost 6 bases and 2 bases respectively, with 10 bases between them. The CDR3 loop is CSVSRGNYGYTF. The CDR3 region has the DNA TGCAGCGTGAGCCGTGGGAACTATGGCTACACCTTC.

The rearrangement links TRBV9 to TRBJ1-2, with no clear D. Trimming cost V 0 bases and J 4 bases, with 13 bases left between them. The CDR3 is made up of 15 amino acids. CDR1 and CDR2 from the germline V gene are SGDLS and YYNGEE. The CDR3 DNA reads TGTGCCAGCAGCGTAGATCGGGTTAAGGGCTATGGCTACACCTTC. This codes for CASSVDRVKGYGYTF.

The rearrangement uses TRBV11-2 and TRBJ1-5; D uncertain. The ends were cut back, 1 base at V and 7 bases at J, with 11 bases in the middle. The CDR3 consists of 14 residues. Germline V gene data show CDR1 as SGHAT and CDR2 as FQNNGV. CDR3 DNA: TGTGCCAGCAGCTTAGTGGCCGGGCACCAGCCCCAGCATTTT. Residues: CASSLVAGHQPQHF.

V usage is TRBV19 and J usage is TRBJ1-5; the D is unclear. In germline, CDR1 is LNHDA, CDR2 SQIVND (reference sequence). This CDR3 comprises 16 residues. Trimming shortened V by 6 bases and J by 5 bases, and 20 bases separated the two germline ends. The CDR3 region is CASSLIRMVRDQPQHF. The CDR3, as DNA: TGTGCCAGTAGCCTCATCCGAATGGTGAGAGATCAGCCCCAGCATTTT.

The V gene is TRBV4-1, the J gene TRBJ2-7; a possible D gene is TRBD1 (5 bases). Germline V lookup: CDR1 MGHRA, CDR2 YSYEKL. The CDR3 sequence is 16 residues long. Trimming shortened V by 0 bases and J by 6 bases, and 18 bases separated the two germline ends. The CDR3 spells CASSQDFTMKGAEQYF. The CDR3 DNA reads as TGCGCCAGCAGCCAAGATTTTACAATGAAAGGGGCCGAGCAGTACTTC.

The chain couples TRBV21-1 to TRBJ1-2; the table assigns TRBD1, which was not confirmed against the DNA. TRBV21-1 has pseudogene status. The CDR3 length is 16 residues. CDR3 protein: CASSGRTGGGFYGYTF. Written as DNA, the CDR3 is TGTGCCAGCAGCGGGCGGACAGGGGGGGGATTCTATGGCTACACCTTC.

The CDR3 here is CASSQRQGVNTGELFF. The DNA for the CDR3 is TGTGCCAGCAGCCAAAGACAGGGGGTGAACACCGGGGAGCTGTTTTTT. The chain is built from TRBV5-4 and TRBJ2-2; 9 bases agree with TRBD1. The CDR3 has 16 amino acids. CDR1 and CDR2 (germline): SGHNT, YYREEE (reference sequence). After removal of 4 bases from V and 1 base from J, the junction contained 5 bases not matched to a gene.

The rearrangement joins TRBV6-5 to TRBJ1-1; 12 nucleotides align to TRBD1. This CDR3 contains 15 residues. Germline CDR1 and CDR2: MNHEY and SVGAGI. Unmatched junction bases numbered 6, after V lost 6 bases and J lost 4 bases. CDR3 protein: CASSLPGQGATEAFF. Written as DNA, the CDR3 is TGTGCCAGCAGCCTCCCGGGACAGGGGGCCACTGAAGCTTTCTTT.

The J gene is TRBJ1-3, the V gene TRBV5-1; a weak D match, TRBD1 (6 bases). This CDR3 has 15 amino acids. The germline CDR1 and CDR2 sequences are SGHRS and YFSETQ. The germline V and J ends were trimmed by 0 bases and 3 bases, with 10 bases remaining between them. The CDR3 nucleotides read TGCGCCAGCAGCTTGGGACAGGTTAATGGAAACACCATATATTTT. It translates to CASSLGQVNGNTIYF. Drawing the rest from reference TRBV5-1 and TRBJ1-3, the complete variable domain is KAGVTQTPRYLIKTRGQQVTLSCSPISGHRSVSWYQQTPGQGLQFLFEYFSETQRNKGNFPGRFSGRQFSNSRSEMNVSTLELGDSALYLCASSLGQVNGNTIYFGEGSWLTVV.

The chain employs TRBV19 and TRBJ1-1, with D perhaps TRBD1 (6 bases). The CDR3 covers 15 residues. The V gene's germline CDR1 is LNHDA and CDR2 SQIVND (reference sequence). Trimming removed 2 bases at V and 0 bases at J, with 10 bases between. The DNA of the CDR3 is TGTGCCAGTAGTATAAGTGGACAGATGAACACTGAAGCTTTCTTT. As protein: CASSISGQMNTEAFF.

The V gene is TRBV4-1, the J gene TRBJ2-3; D possibly corresponds to TRBD1 (7 bases). Trimming cost V 4 bases and J 0 bases, with 17 bases left between them. Germline CDR1 and CDR2: MGHRA and YSYEKL. This CDR3 is 17 amino acids long. The CDR3 sequence: CASSLLGGTVSTDTQYF. The CDR3 coding sequence is TGCGCCAGCAGCCTCCTAGGGGGGACAGTGAGCACAGATACGCAGTATTTT.

V gene TRBV9 combines with J gene TRBJ2-2, with D perhaps TRBD2 (5 bases). CDR3 length: 15 amino acids. Germline lookup yields CDR1 SGDLS and CDR2 YYNGEE. The V end lost 3 bases, the J end lost 2 bases, and 11 bases lay between the germline ends. CDR3 DNA sequence: TGTGCCAGCAGCGGATCTAGCACAAACACCGGGGAGCTGTTTTTT. This codes for CASSGSSTNTGELFF.

The chain employs TRBV6-5 and TRBJ1-5, with 8 bases fitting TRBD1. The J segment lost 7 bases and the V segment lost 4 bases, leaving 6 bases of the junction unmatched. Germline-derived CDR1 and CDR2 are MNHEY and SVGAGI. There are 14 residues in the CDR3. The CDR3 protein is CASSFSTGVQPQHF. CDR3 sequence (DNA): TGTGCCAGCAGTTTCTCGACAGGGGTGCAGCCCCAGCATTTT.

The chain uses TRBV5-1 and TRBJ1-2, with D possibly TRBD1 on 6 matching bases. Germline assignment: CDR1 SGHRS and CDR2 YFSETQ. The CDR3 totals 15 residues. Trimming shortened V by 4 bases and J by 4 bases, and 17 bases separated the two germline ends. The chain's CDR3 is CASSPGQVLPYGYTF. DNA for the CDR3: TGCGCCAGCAGCCCGGGACAAGTCCTTCCCTATGGCTACACCTTC.

V and J are TRBV30 and TRBJ2-1; 15 bases align to TRBD2. The CDR3 length is 16 residues. The germline CDR1 and CDR2 sequences are GTSNPN and SVGIG (reference sequence). V lost 1 base to trimming and J lost 3 bases; unmatched junction nucleotides: 1. DNA of the CDR3: TGTGCCTGGAGTGGGACTAGCGGGGGGGGCTACAATGAGCAGTTCTTC. This encodes CAWSGTSGGGYNEQFF.

The CDR3 here is CASSPGLGTDTQYF. The CDR3 DNA sequence: TGTGCCAGCAGCCCCGGACTCGGCACAGATACGCAGTATTTT. The chain joins TRBV5-4 to TRBJ2-3; perhaps TRBD2 as D (5 bases). CDR1 and CDR2 (germline): SGHNT, YYREEE (reference sequence). V lost 4 bases to trimming and J lost 1 base, with 10 bases between them. CDR3 length: 14 residues.

This sequence joins TRBV30 and TRBJ2-3; TRBD2 agrees at 9 bases. Germline V gene data show CDR1 as GTSNPN and CDR2 as SVGIG (reference sequence). J was trimmed by 6 bases and V by 0 bases; bases with no gene match: 4. This CDR3 has 14 amino acids. CDR3 sequence: CAWSVAGGLDTQYF. DNA of the CDR3: TGTGCCTGGAGTGTTGCGGGGGGGCTGGATACGCAGTATTTT.

In its sample, this clone was seen once. J is TRBJ1-2 and V is TRBV28; 7 bases are a match to TRBD1. V shed 5 bases, J shed 4 bases, and the junction held 10 bases outside the gene matches. Germline loops: CDR1 MDHEN, CDR2 SYDVKM. The CDR3 is 15 amino acids. The CDR3 spells CASSAPSGTAYGYTF. The CDR3 bases are TGTGCCAGCAGTGCCCCCTCGGGGACAGCCTATGGCTACACCTTC.

CDR3 in amino acids: CASSRYGSSGANVLTF. The DNA for the CDR3 is TGTGCCAGCAGTCGGTATGGGAGCTCTGGGGCCAACGTCCTGACTTTC. This chain connects TRBV28 to TRBJ2-6; the D gene is possibly TRBD2 (5 bases). In germline, CDR1 is MDHEN, CDR2 SYDVKM. CDR3 length: 16 residues. Trimming shortened V by 5 bases and J by 0 bases, and 11 bases separated the two germline ends.

This rearrangement joins TRBV25-1 to TRBJ2-3; D not certain. Trimming pared 5 bases from V and 4 bases from J, leaving 10 bases between. The CDR3 is 13 amino acids. The germline V gene has CDR1 MGHDK and CDR2 SYGVNS. CDR3 in DNA: TGTGCCAGCAGTCCTCCCGTGGCAGATACGCAGTATTTT. Amino acid sequence: CASSPPVADTQYF.

This chain joins TRBV7-9 and TRBJ1-2, with 7 bases that match TRBD1. The CDR3 contains 15 residues. Germline V lookup: CDR1 SEHNR, CDR2 FQNEAQ (reference sequence). Trimming took 1 base from V and 3 from J; bases not matched to a gene: 5. The CDR3 loop reads CASSLVTGDHYGYTF. The CDR3 DNA sequence: TGTGCCAGCAGCTTAGTTACAGGGGATCACTATGGCTACACCTTC.

The chain is built from TRBV18 and TRBJ1-5; 9 nucleotides agree with TRBD1. This CDR3 region has 17 residues. Germline V gene sequence: CDR1 KGHSH, CDR2 LQKENI. J lost 4 bases, V lost 3 bases, and 10 bases had no gene match. This chain's CDR3 is CASSPQRSGTGNQPQHF. The CDR3 coding sequence is TGTGCCAGCTCACCGCAACGATCCGGGACAGGGAATCAGCCCCAGCATTTT.

The gene calls are TRBV5-1 and TRBJ2-7; 8 bases are a match to TRBD1. Germline CDR1 reads SGHRS; CDR2 reads YFSETQ. The V gene end was trimmed by 4 bases and the J gene end by 0 bases; junction bases not matched to a gene: 6. CDR3 length: 15 amino acids. CDR3 nucleotides: TGCGCCAGCAGCCTGGGGACAGGATACTCCTACGAGCAGTACTTC. Protein sequence: CASSLGTGYSYEQYF.

The V and J genes are TRBV19 and TRBJ2-3; 11 nucleotides align to TRBD2. The CDR3 has 15 amino acids. V trimming: 4 bases; J trimming: 6 bases; junction bases outside the gene matches: 6. CDR1 and CDR2 from the germline V gene are LNHDA and SQIVND (reference sequence). The CDR3 protein is CASSNSGGAGDTQYF. The CDR3 DNA sequence: TGTGCCAGTAGTAATAGCGGGGGGGCCGGGGATACGCAGTATTTT.

V usage is TRBV18 and J usage is TRBJ2-3, with 9 bases fitting TRBD2. From germline, CDR1 is KGHSH and CDR2 LQKENI. This CDR3 has 15 residues. The junction had 11 bases not matched to a gene; V was cut back by 2 bases and J by 11 bases. CDR3 in amino acids: CASSPSLAGDLGQYF. The CDR3 DNA reads as TGTGCCAGCTCACCAAGCTTAGCGGGAGATCTCGGGCAGTATTTT.

The chain employs TRBV6-5 and TRBJ1-1, with D tentatively TRBD1 (6 bases). The CDR3 runs 14 residues. V was trimmed by 6 bases and J by 7 bases, leaving 18 bases between them. The germline V gene encodes CDR1 MNHEY and CDR2 SVGAGI. The CDR3 reads CASSPHDNRVEAFF. In DNA form, the CDR3 reads TGTGCCAGCAGCCCCCACGACAACAGGGTTGAAGCTTTCTTT.